This is a list of T cell receptor beta chains from one sample in a study of human T cells and chemical hapten exposure. TCRdb independently ran MiXCR on the RACE reads; one entry per CDR3 protein. The sample holds tens of thousands of distinct CDR3 sequences; around 12% are singletons and the top ten take about 5.7%. Sample: whole blood, taken in connection with sensitization to the hapten diphenylcyclopropenone (DPC). These receptors all come from a woman in her twenties or thirties with alopecia areata. Some clones in this sample may be carry-over from other donors' samples. The CDR3 runs from the conserved cysteine through the conserved F or W. The D gene is left open where the match is weak. Clone size is stated in some rows and not others, as once, few, many or a class when expanded.

V	size	J	D	CDR3	DNA
TRBV28	few	TRBJ2-7	NA	CASSQPPGGEQYF	TGTGCCAGCAGCCAACCCCCTGGTGGCGAGCAGTACTTC
TRBV9	few	TRBJ2-3	TRBD2	CASSVEGDVAGGLADTQYF	TGTGCCAGCAGCGTAGAAGGTGATGTAGCGGGAGGACTAGCGGATACGCAGTATTTT
TRBV7-6	many	TRBJ2-5	NA	CASSSPFGGETQYF	TGTGCCAGCAGCTCTCCTTTTGGGGGTGAGACCCAGTACTTC
TRBV12-3/TRBV12-4	NA	TRBJ2-4	NA	CGSSYGGENIQYF	TGTGGCAGCAGTTATGGAGGGGAAAACATTCAGTACTTC
TRBV21-1	few	TRBJ1-1	NA	CASSNRVWRCRRAFF	TGTGCCAGCAGCAATCGGGTCTGGCGATGCCGCCGAGCTTTCTTT
TRBV6-6	few	TRBJ2-1	TRBD2	CASSGGGSYNEQFF	TGTGCCAGCAGCGGGGGGGGCTCCTACAATGAGCAGTTCTTC
TRBV20-1	few	TRBJ2-3	NA	CSATTDSSTDTQYF	TGCAGTGCTACGACAGACTCTAGCACAGATACGCAGTATTTT
TRBV10-3	few	TRBJ2-7	NA	CAISEVGFTSYEQYF	TGTGCCATCAGTGAAGTCGGGTTTACCTCCTACGAGCAGTACTTC
TRBV7-2	many	TRBJ2-1	TRBD2	CASSPSGGNGEQFF	TGTGCCAGCAGCCCTAGCGGGGGCAACGGCGAGCAGTTCTTC
TRBV14	many	TRBJ1-1	NA	CASSLAGVNTEAFF	TGTGCCAGCAGCCTGGCAGGGGTGAACACTGAAGCTTTCTTT
TRBV6-5	many	TRBJ2-7	TRBD2	CASSPLAGIPYEQYF	TGTGCCAGCAGTCCACTAGCGGGGATCCCCTACGAGCAGTACTTC
TRBV5-1	many	TRBJ2-2	NA	CASSLAAGVTGELFF	TGCGCCAGCAGCTTGGCGGCAGGGGTCACCGGGGAGCTGTTTTTT
TRBV18	many	TRBJ2-7	NA	CASSEGLRGKEQYF	TGTGCCAGCTCAGAGGGACTTCGCGGGAAGGAGCAGTACTTC
TRBV6-1	many	TRBJ2-3	NA	CASRLEGSDTQYF	TGTGCCAGCAGGTTGGAGGGTTCAGATACGCAGTATTTT
TRBV27	many	TRBJ1-1	TRBD1	CASSSDHRGSTEAFF	TGTGCCAGCAGCTCAGACCACAGGGGGAGCACTGAAGCTTTCTTT
TRBV7-6	many	TRBJ2-5	NA	CASSLGSLAQMQETQYF	TGTGCCAGCAGCTTAGGGTCCTTAGCACAGATGCAAGAGACCCAGTACTTC
TRBV7-3	NA	TRBJ1-2	TRBD1	CASSLTGYYGYTF	TGTGCCAGCAGCCTGACAGGGTACTATGGCTACACCTTC
TRBV28	NA	TRBJ1-6	NA	CASSFASRGYNSPLHF	TGTGCCAGCAGTTTTGCAAGTAGAGGCTATAATTCACCCCTCCACTTT
TRBV7-6	few	TRBJ2-5	TRBD2	CASSFLAGGPGETQYF	TGTGCCAGCAGCTTTTTAGCGGGAGGCCCCGGAGAGACCCAGTACTTC
TRBV13	few	TRBJ1-3	NA	CASSWGSLSGNTIYF	TGTGCCAGCAGCTGGGGCAGCCTCTCTGGAAACACCATATATTTT
TRBV27	many	TRBJ2-7	NA	CASIWGSERSSYEQYF	TGTGCCAGCATTTGGGGGAGCGAAAGAAGCTCCTACGAGCAGTACTTC
TRBV7-2	many	TRBJ2-6	NA	CASSFKGSGANVLTF	TGTGCCAGCAGCTTTAAGGGGTCCGGGGCCAACGTCCTGACTTTC
TRBV7-2	few	TRBJ2-2	NA	CASSAGRYTGELFF	TGTGCCAGCAGCGCGGGACGGTACACCGGGGAGCTGTTTTTT
TRBV14	NA	TRBJ2-3	NA	CASSPAVVSTDTQYF	TGTGCCAGCAGCCCCGCCGTGGTTTCTACAGATACGCAGTATTTT
TRBV29-1	NA	TRBJ1-2	TRBD1	CSLWTGRHGYTF	TGCAGCCTTTGGACAGGGCGGCACGGCTACACCTTC
TRBV7-3	NA	TRBJ2-6	NA	CASSNRNTNSGANVLTF	TGTGCCAGCAGCAACAGGAATACCAACTCTGGGGCCAACGTCCTGACTTTC
TRBV28	few	TRBJ1-5	NA	CASSNTGTFINQPQHF	TGTGCCAGCAGCAACACCGGGACGTTTATCAATCAGCCCCAGCATTTT
TRBV7-9	NA	TRBJ1-2	NA	CASSLGAAGPSYGYTF	TGTGCCAGCAGCTTAGGGGCAGCGGGACCAAGCTATGGCTACACCTTC
TRBV6-2/TRBV6-3	NA	TRBJ2-1	NA	CASSHGVEQFF	TGTGCCAGCAGTCACGGGGTTGAGCAGTTCTTC